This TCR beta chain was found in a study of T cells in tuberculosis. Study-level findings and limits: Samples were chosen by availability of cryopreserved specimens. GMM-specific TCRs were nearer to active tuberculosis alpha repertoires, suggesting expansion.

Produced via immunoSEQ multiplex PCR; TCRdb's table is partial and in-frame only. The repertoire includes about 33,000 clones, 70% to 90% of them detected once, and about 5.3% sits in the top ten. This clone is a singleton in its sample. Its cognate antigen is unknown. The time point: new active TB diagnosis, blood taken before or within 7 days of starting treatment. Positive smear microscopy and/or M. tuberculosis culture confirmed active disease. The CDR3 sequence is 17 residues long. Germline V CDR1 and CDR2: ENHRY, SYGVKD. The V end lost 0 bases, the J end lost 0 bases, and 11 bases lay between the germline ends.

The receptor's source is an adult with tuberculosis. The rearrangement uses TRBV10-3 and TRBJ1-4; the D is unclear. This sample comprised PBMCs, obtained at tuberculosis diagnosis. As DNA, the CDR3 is TGTGCCATCAGTGAGTCCGAGTCCTATGCAACTAATGAAAAACTGTTTTTT. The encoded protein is CAISESESYATNEKLFF.